The clone carrying this T cell receptor beta chain has a count of ten or more. A junction end diverges from the germline sequence, so it may reflect a read error. Other DNA sequences from this sample encode an identical CDR3 as well. TCRdb redid the clone calls on the PCR reads using MiXCR. In the table there are 15,000 to 20,000 clones, more than 30% of which are singletons. This sample stems from a study of metastatic and nonmetastatic thyroid tumors. Germline V gene sequence: CDR1 MNHNS, CDR2 SASEGT. The length of the CDR3 is 12 residues. All patients were untreated before thyroid surgery. The V call is TRBV6-1, the J call TRBJ2-3; unclear D gene. The sequence derives from a female donor with papillary thyroid cancer or a benign thyroid nodule (not recorded which). Some clones in this sample may be carry-over from other donors' samples. Input material: tumor tissue. CDR3 sequence reads: CAGRTGTDTQYF. The CDR3 bases are TGTGCCGGCCGGACCGGCACAGATACGCAATATTTT.